The clone carrying this TCR beta chain appeared a single time. Its antigen remains unknown. This specimen belongs to a study of T cells in tuberculosis. General study points: Active tuberculosis alpha repertoires lay closer to GMM-specific TCRs than controls'.

TCRdb's table, derived via immunoSEQ multiplex PCR, lists solely in-frame clones and lacks some. The sample records tens of thousands of clones, about 92% being singletons. The germline CDR1 and CDR2 sequences are KGHSH and LQKENI. The CDR3 spans 14 residues. Trimming stripped 3 bases from V and 1 base from J, with 9 bases between. Time point in this sample: new active TB diagnosis, blood taken before or within 7 days of starting treatment. This receptor was obtained from an adult with tuberculosis. Some clones in this sample may be carry-over from other donors' samples. The V and J genes are TRBV18 and TRBJ1-1; D ambiguous. The sample was PBMCs, taken at tuberculosis diagnosis. CDR3 region: CASSPRAGNTEAFF. For the CDR3, the DNA is TGTGCCAGCTCACCGAGGGCGGGGAACACTGAAGCTTTCTTT.